The next 15 T cell receptor beta chains were all read from a single sample in a study of blood T cell repertoires in COVID-19. Here immunoSEQ multiplex PCR was the method, and the copy in TCRdb shows in-frame clones only, minus some. Of 190,000 or so clones listed, approximately 86% are singletons. Sequencing was performed on peripheral blood. Receptors were obtained from a man aged 40-49 years with active or convalescent COVID-19.

A single count supports this clone. The sample carries other DNA sequences with the same CDR3. The V and J genes are TRBV28 and TRBJ1-2; TRBD1 aligns across 11 bases. V lost 3 bases, J lost 6 bases, and 3 bases stayed unmatched. The length of the CDR3 is 14 residues. Germline lookup yields CDR1 MDHEN and CDR2 SYDVKM. CDR3 residues: CASSFGQGANGYTF. The CDR3 coding sequence is TGTGCCAGCAGTTTCGGACAGGGGGCTAATGGCTACACCTTC.

This chain joins TRBV7-9 and TRBJ1-1; D gene unclear. V was pared by 1 base and J by 7 bases, with 7 bases between. The CDR3 contains 12 residues. CDR1 and CDR2 (germline): SEHNR, FQNEAQ (reference sequence). The CDR3, as DNA: TGTGCCAGCAGCTTAGGGCCTCTTGAAGCTTTCTTT. Translating it yields CASSLGPLEAFF.

This sequence joins TRBV3-1 (or the pseudogene TRBV3-2) and TRBJ1-1; D is undetermined. The CDR3 covers 13 residues. V lost 1 base to trimming and J lost 10 bases, with 13 bases between them. Germline V lookup: CDR1 LGHDT, CDR2 YNNKEL (reference sequence). As DNA, the CDR3 is TGTGCCAGCAGCCAAGGGAAGAGGGATGGAGCTTTCTTT. It translates to CASSQGKRDGAFF.

This sequence joins TRBV24-1 and TRBJ1-1; the D gene is possibly TRBD1 (6 bases). Germline lookup yields CDR1 KGHDR and CDR2 SFDVKD. V shed 5 bases and J shed 1 base, with 13 bases lying between them. The CDR3 contains 15 residues. The CDR3 sequence is CATSGDPGQNTEAFF. The CDR3 DNA is TGTGCCACCAGTGGTGATCCGGGACAGAACACTGAAGCTTTCTTT.

This clone was counted between two and nine times. The chain links TRBV10-3 to TRBJ1-3; 7 bases agree with TRBD1. From germline, CDR1 is ENHRY and CDR2 SYGVKD. The CDR3 runs to 15 residues. The ends lost 10 bases at V and 1 base at J; junction bases unmatched: 10. CDR3 amino acids: CATRGGEESGNTIYF. Here the CDR3 DNA reads TGTGCCACGCGAGGGGGCGAGGAGTCTGGAAACACCATATATTTT.

This clone was seen a few times. The rearrangement uses TRBV29-1 and TRBJ2-2, with D perhaps TRBD1 (6 bases). V was shortened by 5 bases and J by 5 bases, with 9 bases between the two germline ends. CDR3 size: 12 residues. Germline CDR1 SQVTM, CDR2 ANQGSEA. The CDR3 nucleotides read TGCAGCGTTAACAGGGAGACCGGGGAGCTGTTTTTT. As protein: CSVNRETGELFF.

The chain has TRBV11-3 and TRBJ2-3, with D possibly matching TRBD1 (5 bases). Germline CDR1 SGHNT, CDR2 YENEEA. The V and J ends lost 4 bases and 2 bases respectively, with 7 bases between them. CDR3 length: 13 residues. The CDR3 DNA reads TGTGCCAGCAGCTCGGACAACACAGATACGCAGTATTTT. This translates into CASSSDNTDTQYF. The full variable domain, rest sourced from reference TRBV11-3 and TRBJ2-3, is EAGVVQSPRYKIIEKKQPVAFWCNPISGHNTLYWYLQNLGQGPELLIRYENEEAVDDSQLPKDRFSAERLKGVDSTLKIQPAELGDSAVYLCASSSDNTDTQYFGPGTRLTVL.

This clone was counted a single time. The chain combines TRBV5-1 with TRBJ2-5, with 12 bases lining up with TRBD2. This CDR3 has 17 amino acids. The trim removed 3 bases at V and 2 bases at J, leaving 8 bases unmatched. Germline V gene lookup returns CDR1 SGHRS and CDR2 YFSETQ. The CDR3 spells CASSSTLTSGGQETQYF. In DNA, the CDR3 is TGCGCCAGCAGCTCCACCTTAACTAGCGGGGGGCAAGAGACCCAGTACTTC.

The chain recombines TRBV28 with TRBJ1-6; D unresolved. Germline CDR1 and CDR2: MDHEN and SYDVKM. The CDR3 totals 15 residues. The V gene lost 8 bases and the J gene lost 0 bases, with 11 bases spanning the gap. CDR3 amino acids: CASLWRYSYNSPLHF. The CDR3 DNA reads as TGTGCCAGCCTTTGGAGGTACTCCTATAATTCACCCCTCCACTTT.

The J gene is TRBJ1-2, the V gene TRBV11-3; 7 bases align to TRBD1. CDR3 size: 13 residues. J was trimmed by 7 bases and V by 3 bases; bases with no gene match: 5. Germline CDR1 is SGHNT and CDR2 is YENEEA. CDR3 residues: CASSFWGDSGYTF. In nucleotides, the CDR3 is TGTGCCAGCAGCTTTTGGGGGGACAGTGGCTACACCTTC.

The V gene is TRBV5-6, the J gene TRBJ1-2, with 8 bases fitting TRBD1. V lost 0 bases, J lost 4 bases, and 8 bases stayed unmatched. This CDR3 contains 16 residues. Per the germline V gene, CDR1 is SGHDT and CDR2 is YYEEEE. This chain's CDR3 is CASSLGRGRLVYGYTF. The CDR3 nucleotides are TGTGCCAGCAGCTTGGGCAGGGGGCGCTTAGTCTATGGCTACACCTTC.

The rearrangement uses TRBV6-4 and TRBJ2-7, with 9 bases fitting TRBD1. Germline V lookup: CDR1 MRHNA, CDR2 SNTAGT. V trimming: 3 bases; J trimming: 3 bases; junction bases outside the gene matches: 6. The CDR3 contains 15 residues. CDR3 residues: CASSEQPGQGYEQYF. The CDR3 DNA follows: TGTGCCAGCAGTGAACAACCGGGACAGGGCTACGAGCAGTACTTC.

This chain links TRBV30 with TRBJ2-5; possible D gene TRBD1, 6 bases. Germline CDR1 reads GTSNPN; CDR2 reads SVGIG (reference sequence). The CDR3 runs 14 residues. Trimming took 2 bases from V and 5 from J, leaving 15 bases between them. The CDR3 bases are TGTGCCTGGAGTCTAGCAGGGGTTCGGGAGACCCAGTACTTC. As protein: CAWSLAGVRETQYF. The whole variable domain, remainder taken from reference TRBV30 and TRBJ2-5, is SQTIHQWPATLVQPVGSPLSLECTVEGTSNPNLYWYRQAAGRGLQLLFYSVGIGQISSEVPQNLSASRPQDRQFILSSKKLLLSDSGFYLCAWSLAGVRETQYFGPGTRLLVL.

The J gene is TRBJ2-5, the V gene TRBV2, with D unresolved. CDR1 is SNHLY, CDR2 FYNNEI, per germline. Trimming shortened V by 3 bases and J by 5 bases, and 10 bases separated the two germline ends. The CDR3 contains 13 residues. The CDR3 coding sequence is TGTGCCAGCAGTGACGACAATCAGGAGACCCAGTACTTC. Translated, it gives CASSDDNQETQYF.

V usage is TRBV27 and J usage is TRBJ1-2, with D unclear. V dropped 6 bases and J dropped 5 bases, with 7 bases sitting between them. The germline CDR1 and CDR2 sequences are MNHEY and SMNVEV (reference sequence). The CDR3 contains 11 residues. The DNA for the CDR3 is TGTGCCAGCAGGAACGGTTATGGCTACACCTTC. Protein sequence: CASRNGYGYTF.